Listed below are T cell receptor beta chains from one sample, sequenced in a study of blood T cell repertoires in COVID-19. Measured with immunoSEQ multiplex PCR; TCRdb has only the in-frame clones, and not every one. The sample comprises some 270,000 clones, roughly 88% of which are singletons, and 0.87% rests with the top ten. The sequenced sample was peripheral blood. The receptors derive from a human donor with COVID-19, enrolled during active disease. The donor label of this sample is uncertain. CDR3s include the opening cysteine and the closing phenylalanine or tryptophan. A D gene is named only where the DNA matches it firmly. Some rows have no size entry. The others give once, few or many, or a class for an expanded clone.

TRBV5-5	NA	TRBJ2-3	NA	CASSQGQGGTDTQYF	TGTGCCAGCAGTCAGGGCCAAGGGGGCACAGATACGCAGTATTTT
TRBV29-1	once	TRBJ2-3	TRBD2	CSVTTSGSTDTQYF	TGCAGCGTTACGACTAGCGGGAGCACAGATACGCAGTATTTT
TRBV7-9	NA	TRBJ1-1	NA	CASSRSRQNTEAFF	TGTGCCAGCAGCCGATCCCGACAGAACACTGAAGCTTTCTTT
TRBV28	NA	TRBJ1-2	NA	CASIPTQGSYGYTF	TGTGCCAGCATTCCCACCCAGGGGTCCTATGGCTACACCTTC
TRBV7-9	NA	TRBJ1-2	TRBD1	CASSLGQGGGYTF	TGTGCCAGCAGCTTAGGACAGGGCGGTGGCTACACCTTC
TRBV18	NA	TRBJ2-1	TRBD2	CASSPGTSGAYNEQFF	TGTGCCAGCTCACCAGGGACTAGCGGGGCCTACAATGAGCAGTTCTTC
TRBV2	NA	TRBJ1-6	TRBD1	CASSDWQGVNSPLHF	TGTGCCAGCAGTGACTGGCAGGGGGTTAATTCACCCCTCCACTTT
TRBV3-1/TRBV3-2	NA	TRBJ1-2	NA	CASSQHPRADGYTF	TGTGCCAGCAGCCAACATCCCCGCGCGGATGGCTACACCTTC
TRBV5-4	once	TRBJ1-1	NA	CASSSARNRDTEAFF	TGTGCCAGCAGCTCTGCACGGAATCGGGACACTGAAGCTTTCTTT
TRBV5-1	NA	TRBJ2-1	TRBD2	CASRQTSGITNEQFF	TGCGCCAGCAGACAAACTAGCGGGATCACCAATGAGCAGTTCTTC
TRBV28	NA	TRBJ2-1	TRBD2	CASSRPQAGGSRNEQFF	TGTGCCAGCAGTCGGCCACAAGCGGGAGGGTCGAGGAATGAGCAGTTCTTC
TRBV15	NA	TRBJ2-7	TRBD2	CATSRGGRVYEQYF	TGTGCCACCAGCAGGGGCGGGAGGGTGTACGAGCAGTACTTC
TRBV6-5	few	TRBJ2-7	NA	CASSYSRGYEQYF	TGTGCCAGCAGTTACAGTCGCGGTTACGAGCAGTACTTC